Below are 8 T cell receptor beta chains sequenced from a single sample in a study of PD-L1 blockade in urothelial cancer. Indicated time point: pretreatment peripheral blood. The repertoire was sequenced with immunoSEQ multiplex PCR; TCRdb's copy has only in-frame clones and lacks some. Altogether 45,000 to 60,000 clones are present, about 85% being singletons, with the ten largest covering 15% to 19%. Sequencing used PBMCs, obtained around atezolizumab (anti-PD-L1) treatment. Receptor source: a man aged 65 to 85 with urothelial cancer.

The V and J genes are TRBV30 and TRBJ1-1, with D tentatively TRBD1 (5 bases). V lost 0 bases, J lost 10 bases, and 18 bases lay in between. This CDR3 comprises 14 residues. CDR1 and CDR2 from the germline V gene are GTSNPN and SVGIG (reference sequence). The CDR3 region has the DNA TGTGCCTGGAGTGTACAGGAAGGGTCGAGACGAGCTTTCTTT. This translates into CAWSVQEGSRRAFF.

The chain recombines TRBV27 with TRBJ2-3; 8 bases fit TRBD1. The J segment lost 2 bases and the V segment lost 8 bases, leaving 9 bases of the junction unmatched. The length of the CDR3 is 15 residues. From germline, CDR1 is MNHEY and CDR2 SMNVEV (reference sequence). CDR3 amino acids: CASRAPGQATDTQYF. In DNA form, the CDR3 reads TGTGCCAGCCGAGCTCCGGGACAGGCCACAGATACGCAGTATTTT.

The rearrangement links TRBV9 to TRBJ2-3; D is possibly TRBD2 (6 bases). This CDR3 spans 15 amino acids. V was pared by 4 bases and J by 1 base, with 13 bases between. Germline V gene sequence: CDR1 SGDLS, CDR2 YYNGEE. The CDR3 bases are TGTGCCAGCAGCCCCCAATGGGGGGGCACAGATACGCAGTATTTT. Translating it yields CASSPQWGGTDTQYF. Based on the CDR3 plus reference TRBV9 and TRBJ2-3, the full variable domain is DSGVTQTPKHLITATGQRVTLRCSPRSGDLSVYWYQQSLDQGLQFLIQYYNGEERAKGNILERFSAQQFPDLHSELNLSSLELGDSALYFCASSPQWGGTDTQYFGPGTRLTVL.

The rearrangement links TRBV28 to TRBJ2-7; the match to TRBD2 covers 15 bases. V shed 6 bases and J 3 bases; nucleotides not matched to a gene: 15. Germline CDR1 reads MDHEN; CDR2 reads SYDVKM. This CDR3 contains 19 residues. CDR3 loop: CASRGSTGLAGGGGYEQYF. For the CDR3, the DNA is TGTGCCAGCAGGGGCAGTACGGGACTAGCGGGAGGAGGGGGCTACGAGCAGTACTTC.

The chain is built from TRBV11-2 and TRBJ2-3, with 12 nucleotides matching TRBD2. The CDR3 covers 15 residues. Germline V lookup: CDR1 SGHAT, CDR2 FQNNGV. Germline trimming cut 9 bases from V and 14 bases from J; bases unmatched to any gene: 18. The CDR3 DNA reads TGTGCCAGTACTCTTCTAGCGGGAGGGGGCAGATACGCGTATTTT. Translating it yields CASTLLAGGGRYAYF.

The genes are TRBV4-1 and TRBJ2-2, with a weak D call TRBD1 (6 bases). The germline gives CDR1 MGHRA, CDR2 YSYEKL. Trimming pared 1 base from V and 9 bases from J, leaving 9 bases between. The CDR3 is 13 residues long. CDR3 coding DNA: TGCGCCAGCAGCCAAGCTGGGGACAGGGAGCTGTTTTTT. Encoded protein: CASSQAGDRELFF.

This clone was seen only once. The chain is built from TRBV5-4 and TRBJ1-1; D remains unclear. The CDR3 is 14 amino acids. The germline V gene encodes CDR1 SGHNT and CDR2 YYREEE (reference sequence). Trimming took 1 base from V and 2 from J, leaving 9 bases between them. The CDR3 DNA follows: TGTGCCAGCAGCTTGCTGGGCCACAACACTGAAGCTTTCTTT. Protein sequence: CASSLLGHNTEAFF.

The V call is TRBV7-8, the J call TRBJ1-5; weak D call: TRBD1 (6 bases). Germline V gene lookup returns CDR1 SGHVS and CDR2 FQNEAQ. Trimming shortened V by 3 bases and J by 4 bases, and 16 bases separated the two germline ends. The CDR3 is 16 amino acids. The CDR3 reads CASSFGGGGLNQPQHF. The CDR3 coding sequence is TGTGCCAGCAGCTTTGGGGGAGGGGGTTTGAATCAGCCCCAGCATTTT.